Listed below are T cell receptor beta chains from one sample, sequenced in a study of T cell responses to AZD1222 COVID-19 vaccine. Assay: immunoSEQ multiplex PCR; the TCRdb copy retains only in-frame clones and omits some. The repertoire holds 150,000 or so clones, with 94% as singletons. Material: peripheral blood, obtained on day 0 of AZD1222 vaccination. These receptors were collected from an adult in good health. CDR3s include the opening cysteine and the closing phenylalanine or tryptophan. The D gene is left open where the match is weak. Only part of the rows carry a size: once, few, many, or a class if the clone is expanded.

once TRBJ2-5 TRBD1 TRBV10-2 16 TGCGCCAGCAGGGACAGGACAGATTGGTACCAAGAGACCCAGTACTTC CASRDRTDWYQETQYF
. TRBJ1-2 . TRBV4-1 14 TGCGCCAGCAGCCAAGAGAGTTTAAACTATGGCTACACCTTC CASSQESLNYGYTF
. TRBJ1-1 . TRBV27 13 TGTGCCAGCAGTTTTCAAGGGGGCACTGAAGCTTTCTTT CASSFQGGTEAFF
. TRBJ1-2 . TRBV9 13 TGTGCCAGCGGACCCCCTACTACCTATGGCTACACCTTC CASGPPTTYGYTF
once TRBJ2-1 TRBD2 TRBV28 17 TGTGCCAGCAGTGAAGTCACCGGGACTAATAGTCACAATGAGCAGTTCTTC CASSEVTGTNSHNEQFF
. TRBJ1-4 . TRBV5-8 15 TGTGCCAGCAGCTTCCCTCGGGCAGGACTTGAAAAACTGTTTTTT CASSFPRAGLEKLFF
once TRBJ1-1 . TRBV12-3/TRBV12-4 12 TGTGCCGGGGGGTCAGGCCCCACTGAAGCTTTCTTT CAGGSGPTEAFF
. TRBJ1-6 . TRBV5-1 14 TGCGCCAGCAGCTTGAACGGTCGGGATTCACCCCTCCACTTT CASSLNGRDSPLHF
few TRBJ2-2 . TRBV7-8 14 TGTGCCAGCAAGCGAGACAGGAACACCGGGGAGCTGTTTTTT CASKRDRNTGELFF
. TRBJ1-1 TRBD1 TRBV19 13 TGTGCCAGTTTTCCGGACAGGGGCGCTGAAGCTTTCTTT CASFPDRGAEAFF
. TRBJ2-1 . TRBV7-9 13 TGTGCCAGCAGCTTAGGTTGGCAGAATGAGCAGTTCTTC CASSLGWQNEQFF
. TRBJ1-2 . TRBV19 16 TGTGCCAGTAGCCAGGCGGCGATGGGGCGCCTATATGGCTACACCTTC CASSQAAMGRLYGYTF
. TRBJ1-4 . TRBV5-8 12 TGTGCCAGCAGCTGGGCTAATGAAAAACTGTTTTTT CASSWANEKLFF
. TRBJ2-1 . TRBV20-1 10 TGCAGTGCTAGTGACAATGAGCAGTTCTTC CSASDNEQFF
once TRBJ2-3 TRBD1 TRBV28 15 TGTGCCAGCAGTTGGGGAGACAGGGGGGCGGATACGCAGTATTTT CASSWGDRGADTQYF
. TRBJ1-5 . TRBV18 15 TGTGCCAGCTCACCCTCAGGATATAGCAATCAGCCCCAGCATTTT CASSPSGYSNQPQHF
. TRBJ1-3 . TRBV19 15 TGTGCCAGTAGTGAGAACAGAGACTCTGGAAACACCATATATTTT CASSENRDSGNTIYF
. TRBJ2-2 . TRBV4-1 16 TGCGCCAGCAGCCAATCCTGGTTGGGGGGGCGCGGGGAGCTGTTTTTT CASSQSWLGGRGELFF
. TRBJ1-1 . TRBV6-5 13 TGTGCCAGCAGTCCGGCCGGGACAACTGACGCTTTCTTT CASSPAGTTDAFF
once TRBJ1-4 TRBD1 TRBV2 17 TGTGCCAGCAGTGAAGCGGGACAGGGGGCCTTTAATGAAAAACTGTTTTTT CASSEAGQGAFNEKLFF
. TRBJ2-7 . TRBV6-5 14 TGTGCCAGCATAGGAGGATCTAGTTCCTACGAGCAGTACTTC CASIGGSSSYEQYF
once TRBJ2-7 . TRBV14 14 TGTGCCAGCAGCCAAGATCCCGGGGGCGGCGAGCAGTACTTC CASSQDPGGGEQYF
. TRBJ1-4 . TRBV5-1 15 TGCGCCAGCAGCTCGGACGGTGCCTCTAATGAAAAACTGTTTTTT CASSSDGASNEKLFF
. TRBJ2-7 TRBD2 TRBV2 14 TGTGCCAGCAGTGGACTAGCGGGTTACTACGAGCAGTACTTC CASSGLAGYYEQYF
. TRBJ1-2 . TRBV5-4 13 TGTGCCAGCAGCTTACAGGGTAACTATGGCTACACCTTC CASSLQGNYGYTF
. TRBJ1-4 . TRBV6-2/TRBV6-3 15 TGTGCCAGCAGTTACTTGACAGGCATAGGGGAAAAACTGTTTTTT CASSYLTGIGEKLFF
few TRBJ2-5 . TRBV6-5 14 TGTGCCAGCAGTTCCTGGGGCGGCCAAGAGACCCAGTACTTC CASSSWGGQETQYF
once TRBJ2-1 . TRBV5-5 14 TGTGCCAGCAGCTTGGCACTTGCGGGCAGCGAGCAGTTCTTC CASSLALAGSEQFF
. TRBJ2-2 . TRBV5-4 13 TGTGCCAGCAGCCCAGCGAACACCGGGGAGCTGTTTTTT CASSPANTGELFF
. TRBJ1-4 . TRBV7-2 15 TGTGCCAGCAGCTTAGTCGGGATAGGGGTGGAAAAACTGTTTTTT CASSLVGIGVEKLFF
few TRBJ1-2 . TRBV25-1 13 TGTGCCAGCAGTGCTTGGCCTAACTATGGCTACACCTTC CASSAWPNYGYTF
. TRBJ2-7 . TRBV6-5 15 TGTGCCAGCAGTTACTCTATCAGGGGATCCTACGAGCAGTACTTC CASSYSIRGSYEQYF
. TRBJ2-7 . TRBV7-9 12 TGTGCCAGCGGGTCGGGGCACTACGAGCAGTACTTC CASGSGHYEQYF
. TRBJ2-2 . TRBV28 14 TGTGCCAGCAGACAGACAAAGACCGCCGGGGAGCTGTTTTTT CASRQTKTAGELFF
. TRBJ2-3 TRBD2 TRBV3-1/TRBV3-2 16 TGTGCCAGCAGCCAACCCTCGGCGGGAGGGCCGAGTATGCAGTATTTT CASSQPSAGGPSMQYF
. TRBJ2-7 . TRBV4-1 15 TGCGCCAGCAGCCAAGTTACGGAGACGTGGGGTGAGCAGTACTTC CASSQVTETWGEQYF
. TRBJ1-5 . TRBV27 13 TGTGCCAGCAGTTTGAGGGTCGGACAGCCCCAGCATTTT CASSLRVGQPQHF
few TRBJ1-5 TRBD1 TRBV5-8 17 TGTGCCAGTAGGGGTGGACAGGGGATGGGTAGCAATCAGCCCCAGCATTTT CASRGGQGMGSNQPQHF
. TRBJ1-1 . TRBV6-2/TRBV6-3 14 TGTGCCAGCAGTTACTCAGCTGTATCGGGAAAAGCTTTCTTT CASSYSAVSGKAFF
. TRBJ1-2 . TRBV30 13 TGTGCCTGGAGTGTAGGGGACGGCTATGGCTACACCTTC CAWSVGDGYGYTF
. TRBJ1-1 . TRBV2 13 TGTGCCAGCAAGAGGTTTCTTAACACTGAAGCTTTCTTT CASKRFLNTEAFF
. TRBJ1-5 . TRBV4-1 15 TGCGCCAGCAGCCAGGCGGTACAGGGCCTCCAGCCCCAGCATTTT CASSQAVQGLQPQHF
once TRBJ2-7 . TRBV28 15 TGTGCCAGCAGTTTGGTAGCGGTCCCTCGGGACGAGCAGTACTTC CASSLVAVPRDEQYF
. TRBJ2-4 TRBD2 TRBV5-4 18 TGTGCCAGCAGCTTGGGGACTAGCGGCCGACTAGCCAAAAACATTCAGTACTTC CASSLGTSGRLAKNIQYF
. TRBJ2-1 TRBD2 TRBV7-9 16 TGTGCCAGCAGCTCGCTAGCGGGAGGGCCCTCGAATGAGCAGTTCTTC CASSSLAGGPSNEQFF
. TRBJ1-2 . TRBV4-1 17 TGCGCCAGCAGCCTCTCCTCGTTTCAGGGATCAAACTATGGCTACACCTTC CASSLSSFQGSNYGYTF
once TRBJ1-3 . TRBV19 18 TGTGCCAGTAGTGGCGTTTCCGGACAGTTCATCTCTGGAAACACCATATATTTT CASSGVSGQFISGNTIYF
. TRBJ2-7 . TRBV11-2 16 TGTGCCAGCAGCTTAGTTAAACAAGGAAAACCCTACGAGCAGTACTTC CASSLVKQGKPYEQYF
few TRBJ1-2 . TRBV5-5 14 TGTGCCAGCAGCGGGGGGATCACAGGCGGTGGCTACACCTTC CASSGGITGGGYTF
. TRBJ2-2 . TRBV9 14 TGTGCCAGCAGCGTAGGACAGAACACCGGGGAGCTGTTTTTT CASSVGQNTGELFF
. TRBJ1-1 TRBD1 TRBV19 14 TGTGCCAGTAGTATTAAGGGGGCGGTCCCTGAAGCTTTCTTT CASSIKGAVPEAFF
. TRBJ1-2 . TRBV16 12 TGTGCCAGCAGCCACGGCGGGAACGGCTACACCTTC CASSHGGNGYTF
once TRBJ1-2 . TRBV5-1 14 TGCGCCAGCAGTCCCGACGGGCCAGCTTCCGGCTACACCTTC CASSPDGPASGYTF
. TRBJ2-3 . TRBV18 14 TGTGCCAGTTCGGAGGGGTCGGCCGCAGATACGCAGTATTTT CASSEGSAADTQYF
. TRBJ1-2 TRBD1 TRBV7-9 15 TGTGCCAGCAGCTTAGTCGGACAGGGGGCTGATGGCTACACCTTC CASSLVGQGADGYTF
once TRBJ2-7 . TRBV3-1/TRBV3-2 13 TGTGCCAGCAGCCTCGGAGGTCTTGGGGAGCAGTACTTC CASSLGGLGEQYF